Sequencing of this T cell receptor beta chain was carried out in a study of blood T cell repertoires in COVID-19. Study-wide background: Sources were T cells, B-cell-depleted T cells, or PBMCs; the material itself was cDNA or gDNA.

Germline V CDR1 and CDR2: SGHRS, YFSETQ. Trimming took off 4 bases at V and 0 bases at J, with 15 bases between the two ends. The CDR3 contains 16 residues. Here immunoSEQ multiplex PCR was the method, and the copy in TCRdb shows in-frame clones only, minus some. Of some 210,000 clones detected, 65% to 85% appear once; the ten largest clones hold 4.3%. The sequence came from a man aged 25-45 years with acute COVID-19. The sequenced sample was PBMCs or T cells enriched from blood (not recorded which). The genes are TRBV5-1 and TRBJ2-3; D is perhaps TRBD2 (5 bases). The CDR3 loop is CASSPGKDWSTDTQYF. CDR3 in DNA: TGCGCCAGCAGCCCCGGGAAGGATTGGAGCACAGATACGCAGTATTTT.